Following are 27 T cell receptor beta chains from one sample sequenced in a study of early T cells in non-severe SARS-CoV-2 infection. Each CDR3 protein is one row after TCRdb ran MiXCR on the 5' RACE reads. The data contain about 56,000 distinct CDR3 sequences, about 14% of them singletons. Material: whole blood, obtained at baseline. The receptor source for this set is an adult who was a healthcare worker with PCR-confirmed SARS-CoV-2 infection or an uninfected control (not recorded which).

The chain links TRBV5-5 to TRBJ2-3; D is unresolved. The CDR3 is 14 amino acids. V lost 3 bases and J lost 4, with 12 bases in between. Germline V gene sequence: CDR1 SGHKS, CDR2 YYEKEE (reference sequence). The CDR3 sequence: CASSYTAVADTQYF. Written as DNA, the CDR3 is TGTGCCAGCAGCTACACGGCGGTGGCAGATACGCAGTATTTT.

The chain is built from TRBV7-7 and TRBJ2-3; the match to TRBD2 covers 9 bases. V was clipped by 5 bases and J by 4 bases; unmatched bases: 4. The CDR3 has 14 residues. The germline CDR1 and CDR2 sequences are SSHAT and FNYEAQ (reference sequence). CDR3 sequence reads: CASSLGTSSDTQYF. Written as DNA, the CDR3 is TGTGCCAGCAGCCTCGGGACTAGCTCAGATACGCAGTATTTT.

This chain joins TRBV4-2 and TRBJ2-7; weak D call: TRBD2 (6 bases). The germline V gene has CDR1 LGHNA and CDR2 YNFKEQ. CDR3 length: 14 amino acids. Trimming took off 1 base at V and 2 bases at J, with 9 bases between the two ends. The CDR3, as DNA: TGTGCCAGCAGCCAAGGGCGGGATACCTACGAGCAGTACTTC. This encodes CASSQGRDTYEQYF.

The sample holds a few counts of this clonotype. This chain connects TRBV11-1 to TRBJ1-5; a weak D match, TRBD1 (5 bases). This CDR3 comprises 13 residues. Between the trimmed V and J ends, which lost 3 bases and 4 bases, there was a span of 7 bases. Germline loops: CDR1 SGHAT, CDR2 FQDESV (reference sequence). The CDR3 DNA reads as TGTGCCAGCAGCTTGGCAGGGAATCAGCCCCAGCATTTT. Protein sequence: CASSLAGNQPQHF.

The sample holds a few counts of this clonotype. V and J are TRBV5-1 and TRBJ2-3; TRBD2 agrees at 7 bases. Germline loops: CDR1 SGHRS, CDR2 YFSETQ. After removal of 1 base from V and 5 bases from J, the junction contained 13 bases not matched to a gene. The CDR3 loop spans 17 amino acids. In nucleotides, the CDR3 is TGCGCCAGCAGCTTGCCGCGAGCGGGGAGTCTGGTAGATACGCAGTATTTT. Translated: CASSLPRAGSLVDTQYF.

This clonotype was detected many times. This sequence joins TRBV12-3 or TRBV12-4 and TRBJ2-1; 8 nucleotides agree with TRBD2. This CDR3 is built from 16 residues. Trimming took 4 bases from V and 6 from J; bases not matched to a gene: 11. The CDR3 DNA sequence: TGTGCCAGCAGTTCCATGGGACTAGTTGGGTTCAATGAGCAGTTCTTC. The encoded protein is CASSSMGLVGFNEQFF.

This rearrangement joins TRBV13 to TRBJ2-1; D may be TRBD1 or TRBD2 (5 bases each). V dropped 1 base and J dropped 6 bases, with 13 bases sitting between them. Per the germline V gene, CDR1 is PRHDT and CDR2 is FYEKMQ (reference sequence). The CDR3 is 15 residues long. The CDR3 nucleotides read TGTGCCAGCAGCTTAGAAACGGGACCGAGCAATGAGCAGTTCTTC. Residues: CASSLETGPSNEQFF. Looking up the rest from reference TRBV13 and TRBJ2-1 gives the full variable domain: AAGVIQSPRHLIKEKRETATLKCYPIPRHDTVYWYQQGPGQDPQFLISFYEKMQSDKGSIPDRFSAQQFSDYHSELNMSSLELGDSALYFCASSLETGPSNEQFFGPGTRLTVL.

This clonotype was detected many times. V is TRBV5-1 and J is TRBJ1-2, with 7 bases aligning to TRBD1. The CDR3 extends over 16 amino acids. From germline, CDR1 is SGHRS and CDR2 YFSETQ. The ends lost 4 bases at V and 2 bases at J; junction bases unmatched: 11. DNA for the CDR3: TGCGCCAGCAGCCCCGGGACAGCCTCAAAGAACTATGGCTACACCTTC. Translation gives CASSPGTASKNYGYTF.

This chain links TRBV10-3 with TRBJ2-1; TRBD2 matches at 9 bases. CDR3 size: 19 residues. Germline values: CDR1 ENHRY, CDR2 SYGVKD. The V and J ends lost 3 bases and 3 bases, in that order; junction bases with no gene match: 15. The CDR3 sequence: CAISEGTSSLLGGYNEQFF. For the CDR3, the DNA is TGTGCCATCAGTGAAGGGACTAGCAGCCTCTTAGGCGGCTACAATGAGCAGTTCTTC.

This clonotype was seen repeatedly, ten times or more. Here the CDR3 DNA reads TGTGCCAGCAGCTCCGGTCCTTATAATTCACCCCTCCACTTT. Amino acids: CASSSGPYNSPLHF. V gene TRBV7-9 combines with J gene TRBJ1-6; D is undetermined. V shed 4 bases and J shed 4 bases, with 8 bases lying between them. The CDR3 sequence is 14 residues long. Germline CDR1 reads SEHNR; CDR2 reads FQNEAQ (reference sequence).

This chain links TRBV20-1 with TRBJ2-7; 13 bases are shared with TRBD2. Germline V lookup: CDR1 DFQATT, CDR2 SNEGSKA (reference sequence). The CDR3 extends over 16 amino acids. The trim removed 5 bases at V and 2 bases at J, leaving 9 bases unmatched. The CDR3 region is CSAPIRTSGRAYEQYF. In DNA, the CDR3 is TGCAGTGCTCCTATTCGGACTAGCGGGAGAGCCTACGAGCAGTACTTC.

The chain recombines TRBV2 with TRBJ2-7; D might be TRBD1 (6 bases). The V end lost 5 bases, the J end lost 1 base, and 12 bases lay between the germline ends. Germline values: CDR1 SNHLY, CDR2 FYNNEI. The CDR3 is made up of 14 amino acids. CDR3 loop: CASSPRTDSYEQYF. The CDR3 DNA sequence: TGTGCCAGCAGTCCGAGGACAGATTCCTACGAGCAGTACTTC.

The J gene is TRBJ2-7, the V gene TRBV30; D may be TRBD2 (6 bases). V lost 2 bases and J 4 bases, leaving 12 bases between the germline ends. Per germline, CDR1 GTSNPN and CDR2 SVGIG (reference sequence). CDR3 length: 13 residues. CDR3 nucleotides: TGTGCCTGGAGTCGGGGAGGCTCTTACGAGCAGTACTTC. It codes for CAWSRGGSYEQYF.

The genes are TRBV6-5 and TRBJ2-3; 11 bases line up with TRBD2. Trimming removed 0 bases from V and 6 bases from J; junction bases left unmatched: 2. CDR1 is MNHEY, CDR2 SVGAGI, per germline. The CDR3 is 15 residues long. The CDR3 DNA reads TGTGCCAGCAGTTACTCCCGGACTAGCGGGGATACGCAGTATTTT. Its protein product is CASSYSRTSGDTQYF.

This clonotype was seen at least ten times. The chain joins TRBV14 to TRBJ2-1, with a tentative D call TRBD1 (5 bases). V was pared by 1 base and J by 0 bases, with 7 bases between. Germline CDR1 reads SGHDN; CDR2 reads FVKESK. This CDR3 region has 15 residues. The CDR3 is CASSQGTSSYNEQFF. CDR3 bases: TGTGCCAGCAGCCAAGGGACAAGCTCCTACAATGAGCAGTTCTTC.

The chain combines TRBV7-8 with TRBJ2-3, with 8 bases lining up with TRBD2. V lost 2 bases to trimming and J lost 6 bases; unmatched junction nucleotides: 7. Germline values: CDR1 SGHVS, CDR2 FQNEAQ. The CDR3 has 15 amino acids. The CDR3 nucleotides read TGTGCCAGCAGCTTAATGCGGGGGGTAGGGGATACGCAGTATTTT. Encoded protein: CASSLMRGVGDTQYF.

This clonotype was picked up a small number of times. The chain employs TRBV30 and TRBJ1-2; perhaps TRBD1 as D (6 bases). The CDR3 contains 14 residues. V was trimmed by 4 bases and J by 6 bases, leaving 18 bases between them. The V gene's germline CDR1 is GTSNPN and CDR2 SVGIG (reference sequence). The CDR3 loop reads CAWNPGVLVDGYTF. The CDR3 bases are TGTGCCTGGAATCCAGGGGTTCTCGTCGATGGCTACACCTTC. Full variable domain (rest looked up from reference TRBV30 and TRBJ1-2): SQTIHQWPATLVQPVGSPLSLECTVEGTSNPNLYWYRQAAGRGLQLLFYSVGIGQISSEVPQNLSASRPQDRQFILSSKKLLLSDSGFYLCAWNPGVLVDGYTFGSGTRLTVV.

This clonotype was detected a few times. The chain combines TRBV4-2 with TRBJ2-7; D not resolved. Germline CDR1 is LGHNA and CDR2 is YNFKEQ. Trimming pared 2 bases from V and 2 bases from J, leaving 13 bases between. This CDR3 is built from 15 residues. In nucleotides, the CDR3 is TGTGCCAGCAGCCAATCGACTGGCCAAACCTACGAGCAGTACTTC. The encoded protein is CASSQSTGQTYEQYF.

This clonotype was counted only a few times. The chain employs TRBV6-2 or TRBV6-3 and TRBJ2-1; 7 positions match TRBD2. The CDR3 covers 17 residues. CDR1 is MNHEY and CDR2 is SVGEGT in the germline V gene. V shed 6 bases and J 5 bases; nucleotides not matched to a gene: 16. The CDR3 loop reads CASSPNFLAELHNEQFF. CDR3 nucleotide sequence: TGTGCCAGCAGCCCTAACTTCCTAGCGGAACTCCACAATGAGCAGTTCTTC.

The sample holds a few counts of this clonotype. V gene TRBV5-8 combines with J gene TRBJ2-7; perhaps TRBD1 as D (5 bases). V was pared by 4 bases and J by 3 bases, with 11 bases between. The germline CDR1 and CDR2 sequences are SGHTS and YDEGEE. The CDR3 consists of 13 residues. CDR3 protein: CASSPFTGYEQYF. As DNA, the CDR3 is TGTGCCAGCAGCCCTTTTACAGGCTACGAGCAGTACTTC.

This clonotype was seen ten or more times. V and J are TRBV27 and TRBJ2-4, with a weak D call TRBD1 (5 bases). The ends were cut back, 2 bases at V and 8 bases at J, with 16 bases in the middle. CDR3 length: 15 residues. Per the germline V gene, CDR1 is MNHEY and CDR2 is SMNVEV (reference sequence). The CDR3 loop is CASSLQGRELDIQYF. For the CDR3, the DNA is TGTGCCAGCAGTTTACAGGGCAGGGAATTGGACATTCAGTACTTC.

This sequence joins TRBV20-1 and TRBJ2-3, with 12 bases fitting TRBD2. The V gene's germline CDR1 is DFQATT and CDR2 SNEGSKA (reference sequence). The trim removed 3 bases at V and 0 bases at J, leaving 1 base unmatched. The CDR3 consists of 15 residues. CDR3: CSARGTSGSTDTQYF. CDR3 bases: TGCAGTGCTAGGGGGACTAGCGGGAGCACAGATACGCAGTATTTT.

Here the CDR3 reads CASLKGTDAYEQYF. Here the CDR3 DNA reads TGTGCCAGCCTAAAGGGGACGGACGCCTACGAGCAGTACTTC. The chain couples TRBV5-5 to TRBJ2-7, with D perhaps being TRBD1 or TRBD2 (5 bases each). Trimming left V 7 bases short and J 2 bases short, with 16 bases between. There are 14 residues in the CDR3. Germline V gene sequence: CDR1 SGHKS, CDR2 YYEKEE (reference sequence).

There are many counts of this clonotype. The chain combines TRBV11-2 with TRBJ2-1; 7 bases align to TRBD1. Germline CDR1 and CDR2: SGHAT and FQNNGV. This CDR3 contains 15 residues. The ends lost 4 bases at V and 0 bases at J; junction bases unmatched: 3. The CDR3 protein is CASSSGTDSYNEQFF. The CDR3 DNA reads as TGTGCCAGCAGCTCCGGGACAGACTCCTACAATGAGCAGTTCTTC.

The sample holds a few counts of this clonotype. CDR3 nucleotides: TGCGCCAGCAGCGGATACACCCTGGGAGGCACTGAAGCTTTCTTT. It codes for CASSGYTLGGTEAFF. V is TRBV5-1 and J is TRBJ1-1, with D hard to call. The germline gives CDR1 SGHRS, CDR2 YFSETQ. Trimming removed 4 bases from V and 4 bases from J, with 17 bases in between. The CDR3 covers 15 residues.

In its sample, this clonotype was seen many times. The chain has TRBV3-1 and TRBJ1-1, with TRBD1 matching over 8 bases. The ends lost 4 bases at V and 5 bases at J; junction bases unmatched: 6. Looked up from germline, CDR1 is LGHDT and CDR2 is YNNKEL (reference sequence). The CDR3 covers 14 residues. The CDR3 nucleotides are TGTGCCAGCAGCCCCGGGACAGGAAAAACTGAAGCTTTCTTT. Amino acids: CASSPGTGKTEAFF. The variable domain in full, completed from reference TRBV3-1 and TRBJ1-1, reads DTAVSQTPKYLVTQMGNDKSIKCEQNLGHDTMYWYKQDSKKFLKIMFSYNNKELIINETVPNRFSPKSPDKAHLNLHINSLELGDSAVYFCASSPGTGKTEAFFGQGTRLTVV.

The V call is TRBV5-6, the J call TRBJ2-3; D ambiguous. CDR3 length: 14 amino acids. V was clipped by 0 bases and J by 0 bases, with 5 bases between them. The V gene's germline CDR1 is SGHDT and CDR2 YYEEEE. The CDR3 nucleotides read TGTGCCAGCAGCTTGGTAACCAGCACAGATACGCAGTATTTT. Protein sequence: CASSLVTSTDTQYF.